These 32 T cell receptor beta chains were sequenced from one sample in a study of CD8+ T cells in alopecia areata. Once RNA had been extracted, it was reverse transcribed into cDNA to act as the sequencing template. Sequencing was performed with immunoSEQ multiplex PCR; in TCRdb, only in-frame clones are kept and a portion is missing. The data contain about 160,000 clones, around three fifths of them singletons. Treatment defined: oral pan-JAK inhibitor, 5-10 mg twice daily. Sequenced material: CD4+ T cells sorted from blood, taken at week 4, from a patient treated with tofacitinib. The receptors stem from a human donor with alopecia areata.

The chain uses TRBV7-9 and TRBJ1-2; 9 bases are a match to TRBD1. CDR1 and CDR2 (germline): SEHNR, FQNEAQ (reference sequence). This CDR3 is built from 16 residues. The ends lost 2 bases at V and 8 bases at J; junction bases unmatched: 12. This CDR3 reads CASSLLEDRGIAGYTF. CDR3 sequence (DNA): TGTGCCAGCAGCTTACTTGAGGACAGGGGAATTGCGGGCTACACCTTC.

This chain links TRBV4-3 with TRBJ1-1, with 12 bases matching TRBD1. The junction had 12 bases not matched to a gene; V was cut back by 4 bases and J by 6 bases. Germline CDR1 reads LGHNA; CDR2 reads YSLEER. The CDR3 spans 17 residues. CDR3 amino acids: CASSLSGTGGFFSEAFF. Here the CDR3 DNA reads TGCGCCAGCAGCCTCTCCGGGACAGGGGGCTTTTTCTCTGAAGCTTTCTTT.

V gene TRBV29-1 combines with J gene TRBJ2-5; 12 nucleotides line up with TRBD2. Germline V gene lookup returns CDR1 SQVTM and CDR2 ANQGSEA. The CDR3 covers 12 residues. CDR3 amino acids: CTASGGEETQYF. The CDR3 coding sequence is TGCACGGCTAGCGGGGGGGAGGAGACCCAGTACTTC.

The chain links TRBV30 to TRBJ2-3; the D gene is possibly TRBD2 (5 bases). CDR1 and CDR2 (germline): GTSNPN, SVGIG (reference sequence). The CDR3 totals 14 residues. V lost 3 bases and J 4 bases, leaving 14 bases between the germline ends. The CDR3 region is CAWRLPAGADTQYF. Written as DNA, the CDR3 is TGTGCCTGGAGGCTCCCCGCCGGGGCAGATACGCAGTATTTT.

In its sample, this clone was seen a few times. The V and J genes are TRBV4-2 and TRBJ2-2; D is unresolved. The ends were cut back, 4 bases at V and 1 base at J, with 7 bases in the middle. There are 14 residues in the CDR3. CDR1 is LGHNA, CDR2 YNFKEQ, per germline. CDR3 sequence (DNA): TGTGCCAGCAGCCGATTGCAGAACACCGGGGAGCTGTTTTTT. The encoded protein is CASSRLQNTGELFF.

This sequence joins TRBV5-4 and TRBJ2-3; 11 bases align to TRBD2. CDR1 and CDR2 (germline): SGHNT, YYREEE (reference sequence). J lost 6 bases, V lost 4 bases, and 7 bases had no gene match. This CDR3 has 15 amino acids. CDR3 protein: CASSATSGAWDTQYF. CDR3 nucleotide sequence: TGTGCCAGCAGCGCGACTAGCGGGGCCTGGGATACGCAGTATTTT.

V is TRBV5-1 and J is TRBJ2-1, with D perhaps assigned TRBD1 or TRBD2 (6 bases each). This CDR3 is built from 14 residues. Germline loops: CDR1 SGHRS, CDR2 YFSETQ. V was trimmed by 0 bases and J by 4 bases, leaving 8 bases between them. CDR3 in amino acids: CASSLAGAYNEQFF. The CDR3 DNA follows: TGCGCCAGCAGCTTGGCGGGGGCATACAATGAGCAGTTCTTC.

Regarding this clone: The sample holds other DNA sequences that translate to the same CDR3. This rearrangement joins TRBV7-2 to TRBJ2-7; TRBD1 aligns across 10 bases. This CDR3 region has 14 residues. The germline V gene encodes CDR1 SGHTA and CDR2 FQGNSA. Germline trimming cut 4 bases from V and 4 bases from J; bases unmatched to any gene: 4. The CDR3 DNA is TGTGCCAGCAGCTCCCGGGACAGGGGATACGAGCAGTACTTC. It yields the protein CASSSRDRGYEQYF.

The count of this clone is one. The V gene is TRBV27, the J gene TRBJ1-5; D is unresolved. V lost 2 bases and J 0 bases, leaving 5 bases between the germline ends. CDR3 size: 14 residues. From germline, CDR1 is MNHEY and CDR2 SMNVEV (reference sequence). The CDR3 nucleotides read TGTGCCAGCAGTTTAGTCTATAGCAATCAGCCCCAGCATTTT. Protein product: CASSLVYSNQPQHF.

The chain uses TRBV4-3 and TRBJ1-6; no reliable D call. Trimming took off 5 bases at V and 0 bases at J, with 5 bases between the two ends. Germline CDR1 reads LGHNA; CDR2 reads YSLEER. CDR3 size: 14 residues. CDR3 loop: CASSRSSYNSPLHF. CDR3 bases: TGCGCCAGCAGCAGGAGCTCCTATAATTCACCCCTCCACTTT.

The chain employs TRBV7-9 and TRBJ2-1; unclear D gene. Between the trimmed V and J ends, which lost 5 bases and 8 bases, there was a span of 7 bases. The germline CDR1 and CDR2 sequences are SEHNR and FQNEAQ (reference sequence). The CDR3 covers 11 residues. This CDR3 reads CASSLVDEQFF. The CDR3 region has the DNA TGTGCCAGCAGCCTAGTTGATGAGCAGTTCTTC.

This chain connects TRBV6-5 to TRBJ1-3; weak D call: TRBD1 (5 bases). This CDR3 has 15 residues. V was clipped by 5 bases and J by 4 bases, with 15 bases between them. Germline CDR1 reads MNHEY; CDR2 reads SVGAGI. For the CDR3, the DNA is TGTGCCAGCAGTACAACCGGGACTACGGGAAACACCATATATTTT. This encodes CASSTTGTTGNTIYF.

The chain is built from TRBV4-1 and TRBJ2-7, with D perhaps assigned TRBD1 or TRBD2 (5 bases each). The CDR3 contains 14 residues. V lost 6 bases and J 0 bases, leaving 12 bases between the germline ends. The germline CDR1 and CDR2 sequences are MGHRA and YSYEKL. The CDR3 spells CASRSVGVSYEQYF. For the CDR3, the DNA is TGCGCCAGCAGATCCGTGGGGGTCTCCTACGAGCAGTACTTC.

The chain uses TRBV6-5 and TRBJ2-7; D not resolved. V gave up 0 bases and J gave up 2 bases, with 8 bases separating them. The CDR3 covers 14 residues. Germline CDR1 is MNHEY and CDR2 is SVGAGI. CDR3 region: CASSYSRGTYEQYF. The CDR3 DNA reads TGTGCCAGCAGTTACTCGAGAGGTACCTACGAGCAGTACTTC.

This clone was counted a single time. This chain uses TRBV14 with TRBJ2-1, with D uncertain. Trimming left V 0 bases short and J 9 bases short, with 9 bases between. The CDR3 is made up of 13 amino acids. The germline gives CDR1 SGHDN, CDR2 FVKESK. CDR3 coding DNA: TGTGCCAGCAGCCAAGAGAACGGGTTTGAGCAGTTCTTC. Translated, it gives CASSQENGFEQFF.

The rearrangement uses TRBV30 and TRBJ1-3; no reliable D call. The germline CDR1 and CDR2 sequences are GTSNPN and SVGIG (reference sequence). The CDR3 sequence is 11 residues long. With 4 bases removed from V and 0 bases from J, the gap between germline ends came to 1 base. For the CDR3, the DNA is TGTGCCTGGATCTCTGGAAACACCATATATTTT. Its protein product is CAWISGNTIYF.

V usage is TRBV29-1 and J usage is TRBJ2-6; D is uncertain. Looked up from germline, CDR1 is SQVTM and CDR2 is ANQGSEA. Trimming took 2 bases from V and 0 from J, leaving 8 bases between them. The CDR3 consists of 15 residues. CDR3 sequence: CSVERPDSGANVLTF. Here the CDR3 DNA reads TGCAGCGTTGAACGGCCAGACTCTGGGGCCAACGTCCTGACTTTC.

The chain carries TRBV30 and TRBJ1-5; D remains unclear. Germline loops: CDR1 GTSNPN, CDR2 SVGIG (reference sequence). CDR3 length equals 15 residues. V was clipped by 0 bases and J by 2 bases, with 11 bases between them. The CDR3 sequence is CAWSVGLAGNQPQHF. The CDR3 DNA reads as TGTGCCTGGAGTGTAGGGTTGGCGGGCAATCAGCCCCAGCATTTT.

The CDR3 here is CASSVRQGEDTEAFF. The DNA of the CDR3 is TGTGCCAGCAGCGTACGGCAGGGGGAGGACACTGAAGCTTTCTTT. The V and J genes are TRBV6-6 and TRBJ1-1, with 7 bases fitting TRBD1. The CDR3 spans 15 residues. The V segment lost 6 bases and the J segment 3 bases; nucleotides outside the gene matches: 10. Germline assignment: CDR1 MNHNY and CDR2 SVGAGI (reference sequence).

This clone was recorded a few times. The V gene is TRBV11-2, the J gene TRBJ1-1; 8 nucleotides match TRBD1. Germline values: CDR1 SGHAT, CDR2 FQNNGV. V shed 2 bases and J 1 base; nucleotides not matched to a gene: 0. There are 14 residues in the CDR3. The CDR3 DNA reads TGTGCCAGCAGCTTACAGGGGGCGAACACTGAAGCTTTCTTT. It codes for CASSLQGANTEAFF.

The rearrangement links TRBV30 to TRBJ1-1, with D tentatively TRBD1 (5 bases). The CDR3 runs to 13 residues. Germline V gives CDR1 GTSNPN, CDR2 SVGIG (reference sequence). Deletions cut 3 bases from V and 1 base from J, with 9 bases between. DNA for the CDR3: TGTGCCTGGAGGTGGGGGACGAACACTGAAGCTTTCTTT. It encodes CAWRWGTNTEAFF.

There are a few counts of this clone. The chain recombines TRBV6-5 with TRBJ1-2; the D gene is possibly TRBD1 (5 bases). Germline loops: CDR1 MNHEY, CDR2 SVGAGI. V was cut by 4 bases and J by 4 bases, with 19 bases left in between. This CDR3 comprises 16 residues. The CDR3 is CASSSTGGVGSYGYTF. The CDR3, as DNA: TGTGCCAGCAGTTCCACCGGGGGAGTTGGTAGCTATGGCTACACCTTC.

The chain recombines TRBV9 with TRBJ2-6; D uncertain. The CDR3 has 12 amino acids. In germline, CDR1 is SGDLS, CDR2 YYNGEE. Trimming pared 4 bases from V and 1 base from J, leaving 0 bases between. The DNA for the CDR3 is TGTGCCAGCAGCTCTGGGGCCAACGTCCTGACTTTC. The encoded protein is CASSSGANVLTF.

This sequence joins TRBV30 and TRBJ1-1; TRBD1 is a possible D gene (5 bases). Trimming left V 7 bases short and J 2 bases short, with 11 bases between. The CDR3 extends over 12 amino acids. CDR1 and CDR2 from the germline V gene are GTSNPN and SVGIG (reference sequence). The CDR3 DNA is TGTGCCTCCCAGACAGAAAACACTGAAGCTTTCTTT. Amino acids: CASQTENTEAFF.

V gene TRBV30 combines with J gene TRBJ1-5; D is uncertain. The CDR3 extends over 13 amino acids. The V end was cut by 5 bases, the J end by 6 bases, with 14 bases between. CDR1 is GTSNPN, CDR2 SVGIG, per germline (reference sequence). The CDR3 here is CAWDLSAGQPQHF. In DNA form, the CDR3 reads TGTGCCTGGGACTTGAGTGCAGGTCAGCCCCAGCATTTT.

CDR3 sequence reads: CAWRITGTGIYEQYF. In nucleotides, the CDR3 is TGTGCCTGGAGGATAACCGGGACAGGGATCTACGAGCAGTACTTC. The chain carries TRBV30 and TRBJ2-7; 9 bases align to TRBD1. CDR1 and CDR2 from the germline V gene are GTSNPN and SVGIG (reference sequence). The V gene end was trimmed by 3 bases and the J gene end by 3 bases; junction bases not matched to a gene: 9. This CDR3 region has 15 residues.

The CDR3 DNA sequence: TGTGCCAGCAGCTTGCCGGGACAGGGGAACGAAAAACTGTTTTTT. Translated, it gives CASSLPGQGNEKLFF. This sequence joins TRBV7-9 and TRBJ1-4; 10 nucleotides line up with TRBD1. The germline V gene has CDR1 SEHNR and CDR2 FQNEAQ (reference sequence). The CDR3 length is 15 residues. J lost 8 bases, V lost 3 bases, and 6 bases had no gene match.

V is TRBV5-1 and J is TRBJ1-2, with TRBD1 matching 7 bases. Trimming removed 2 bases from V and 3 bases from J; junction bases left unmatched: 4. CDR1 is SGHRS, CDR2 YFSETQ, per germline. The CDR3 runs to 14 residues. CDR3 nucleotides: TGCGCCAGCAGCTTCGGAGGGGGCGACTATGGCTACACCTTC. Protein sequence: CASSFGGGDYGYTF.

This rearrangement joins TRBV7-9 to TRBJ1-1, with D perhaps matching TRBD1 (5 bases). Deletions cut 5 bases from V and 4 bases from J, with 11 bases between. The CDR3 is made up of 13 amino acids. Germline V gives CDR1 SEHNR, CDR2 FQNEAQ (reference sequence). The CDR3 loop reads CASSRDVTTEAFF. The DNA of the CDR3 is TGTGCCAGCAGCCGGGACGTTACCACTGAAGCTTTCTTT. Variable domain in full (rest from reference TRBV7-9 and TRBJ1-1): DTGVSQNPRHKITKRGQNVTFRCDPISEHNRLYWYRQTLGQGPEFLTYFQNEAQLEKSRLLSDRFSAERPKGSFSTLEIQRTEQGDSAMYLCASSRDVTTEAFFGQGTRLTVV.

The rearrangement joins TRBV5-1 to TRBJ2-5, with D perhaps given as TRBD1 or TRBD2 (7 bases each). Germline V gene data show CDR1 as SGHRS and CDR2 as YFSETQ. With 3 bases removed from V and 3 bases from J, the gap between germline ends came to 15 bases. This CDR3 has 15 amino acids. As DNA, the CDR3 is TGCGCCAGCAGCTATTCCAGGGGGGGCAAAGAGACCCAGTACTTC. Its protein is CASSYSRGGKETQYF.

At least ten counts were recorded for this clone. The V and J genes are TRBV7-2 and TRBJ2-7; 9 positions agree with TRBD1. The CDR3 is made up of 15 amino acids. Germline assignment: CDR1 SGHTA and CDR2 FQGNSA. With 5 bases clipped from V and 3 bases from J, the junction kept 8 bases outside the gene matches. CDR3 in DNA: TGTGCCAGCAGCCCGAGTCCGACAGGGGGCTACGAGCAGTACTTC. This translates into CASSPSPTGGYEQYF.

This rearrangement joins TRBV5-4 to TRBJ1-2, with 8 bases that match TRBD1. Trimming removed 1 base from V and 7 bases from J; junction bases left unmatched: 6. The germline gives CDR1 SGHNT, CDR2 YYREEE (reference sequence). CDR3 length equals 14 residues. The CDR3 reads CASSLNQGAGGYTF. The CDR3 DNA sequence: TGTGCCAGCAGCTTGAACCAGGGGGCAGGTGGCTACACCTTC.